The clone carrying this TCR beta chain occurred a few times. This sample is part of a study of blood T cell repertoires in COVID-19. Study details: Samples taken during acute and convalescent COVID-19 were collected in the United States, Italy and Spain. T cells, B-cell-depleted T cells, or PBMCs provided the cDNA or gDNA that served as material.

Measured with immunoSEQ multiplex PCR; TCRdb has only the in-frame clones, and not every one. The sample includes about 120,000 clones, roughly 82% of them seen just once. Germline V gene data show CDR1 as SGHNT and CDR2 as YYREEE (reference sequence). The CDR3 loop spans 14 amino acids. V lost 0 bases to trimming and J lost 4 bases, with 11 bases between them. Sequenced input: peripheral blood. The gene calls are TRBV5-4 and TRBJ2-7; D is possibly TRBD2 (5 bases). This receptor was obtained from a human donor in a cohort sampled during active COVID-19. The DNA for the CDR3 is TGTGCCAGCAGCTTGGGGGGAGAAATATACGAGCAGTACTTC. Amino acid sequence: CASSLGGEIYEQYF.